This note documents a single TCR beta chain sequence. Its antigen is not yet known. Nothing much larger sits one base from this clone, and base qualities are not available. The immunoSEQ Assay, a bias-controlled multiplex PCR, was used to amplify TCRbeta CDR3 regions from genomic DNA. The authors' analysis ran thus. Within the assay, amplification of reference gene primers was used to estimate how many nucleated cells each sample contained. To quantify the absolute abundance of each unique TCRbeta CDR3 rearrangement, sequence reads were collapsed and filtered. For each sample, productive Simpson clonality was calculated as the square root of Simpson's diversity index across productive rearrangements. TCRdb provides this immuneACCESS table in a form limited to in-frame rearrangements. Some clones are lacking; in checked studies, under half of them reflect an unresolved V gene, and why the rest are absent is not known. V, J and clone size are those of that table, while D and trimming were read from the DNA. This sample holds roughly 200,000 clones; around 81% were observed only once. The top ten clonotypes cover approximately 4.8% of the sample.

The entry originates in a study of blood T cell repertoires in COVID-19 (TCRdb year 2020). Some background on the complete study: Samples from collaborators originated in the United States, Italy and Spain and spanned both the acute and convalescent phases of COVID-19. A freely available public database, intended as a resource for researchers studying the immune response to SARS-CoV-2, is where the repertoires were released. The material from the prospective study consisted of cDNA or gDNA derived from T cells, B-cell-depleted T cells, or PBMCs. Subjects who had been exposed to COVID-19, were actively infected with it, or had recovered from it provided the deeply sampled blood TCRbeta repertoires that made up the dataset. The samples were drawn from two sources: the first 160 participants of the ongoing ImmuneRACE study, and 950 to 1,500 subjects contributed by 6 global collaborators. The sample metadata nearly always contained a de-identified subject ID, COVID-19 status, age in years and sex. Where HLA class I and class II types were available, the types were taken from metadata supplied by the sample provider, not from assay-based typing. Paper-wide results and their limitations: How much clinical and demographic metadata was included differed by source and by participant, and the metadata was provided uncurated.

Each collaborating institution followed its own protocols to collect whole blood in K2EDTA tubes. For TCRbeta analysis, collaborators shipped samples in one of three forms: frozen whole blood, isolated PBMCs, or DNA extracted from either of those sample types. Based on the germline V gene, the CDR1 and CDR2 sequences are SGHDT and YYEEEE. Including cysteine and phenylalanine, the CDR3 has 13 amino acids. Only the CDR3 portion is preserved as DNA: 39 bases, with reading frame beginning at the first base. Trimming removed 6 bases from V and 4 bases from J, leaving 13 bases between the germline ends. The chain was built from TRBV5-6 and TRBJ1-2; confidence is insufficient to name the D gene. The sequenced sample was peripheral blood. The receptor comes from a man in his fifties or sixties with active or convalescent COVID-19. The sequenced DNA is TGTGCCAGCACCCCCGGGGTCGGCTATGGCTACACCTTC. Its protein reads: CASTPGVGYGYTF.